The rows below give T cell receptor beta chains drawn from one sample of a study of blood T cells in healthy people across ages. TCRdb passed the 5' RACE reads through MiXCR, listing each CDR3 protein once. Among approximately 400,000 distinct CDR3 sequences listed, more than 45% were seen once. The sample consisted of blood. The origin of the receptors is a man aged 55 to 69 in good health. Each CDR3 is given with its conserved first and last residue. Each record gives: clone size, V gene, J gene, D gene, CDR3 protein, CDR3 DNA. D genes are given only for firm matches. Only some rows state a clone size, as once, few, many or a class for expanded clones.

once	TRBV6-6	TRBJ2-6	NA	CASSYVSSGANVLTF	TGTGCCAGCAGTTACGTTAGCTCTGGGGCCAACGTCCTGACTTTC
NA	TRBV6-2/TRBV6-3	TRBJ2-5	TRBD2	CASSATSGQTQYF	TGTGCCAGCAGCGCGACTAGCGGGCAGACCCAGTACTTC
NA	TRBV11-2	TRBJ2-7	TRBD1	CASRSGQGPPYEQYF	TGTGCCAGCAGATCGGGACAGGGGCCTCCCTACGAGCAGTACTTC
few	TRBV29-1	TRBJ2-5	TRBD2	CSERPSGRNEQYF	TGCAGCGAAAGGCCTAGCGGGAGAAATGAGCAGTACTTC
NA	TRBV20-1	TRBJ1-1	NA	CSASGGFQNTEAFF	TGCAGTGCTAGCGGTGGGTTCCAGAACACTGAAGCTTTCTTT
NA	TRBV24-1	TRBJ2-1	NA	CATSESGYSGDEQFF	TGTGCCACCAGTGAGTCAGGGTACTCCGGCGATGAGCAGTTCTTC
NA	TRBV2	TRBJ2-5	NA	CASERGKVETQYF	TGTGCCAGCGAAAGGGGGAAGGTAGAGACCCAGTACTTC
NA	TRBV4-3	TRBJ2-7	TRBD2	CASSQIRGGPSSYEQYF	TGCGCCAGCAGCCAAATCCGGGGGGGCCCGAGCTCCTACGAGCAGTACTTC
NA	TRBV3-1	TRBJ2-2	NA	CASSLFTGELFF	TGTGCCAGCAGCCTATTCACCGGGGAGCTGTTTTTT
NA	TRBV5-1	TRBJ2-7	NA	CASSLTQIAEQYF	TGCGCCAGCAGCTTAACCCAGATCGCCGAGCAGTACTTC